This record concerns one T cell receptor (beta chain) sequence. The data were obtained in a study of CD8 T cells in ankylosing spondylitis. TCRdb re-derived calls from the 5' RACE reads in MiXCR, one entry per CDR3 protein. The sample has about 300,000 distinct CDR3 sequences, 9.5% to 13% seen once. Germline loops: CDR1 SGHKS, CDR2 YYEKEE (reference sequence). The CDR3 extends over 14 amino acids. Trimming stripped 0 bases from V and 0 bases from J, with 6 bases between. The sequence was obtained from a female donor with ankylosing spondylitis or in good health (not recorded which). The rearrangement uses TRBV5-5 and TRBJ2-5; D is ambiguous. The specimen was blood, either unsorted or a sorted T cell fraction (not recorded which). The CDR3 loop is CASSLEPYQETQYF. The CDR3 DNA sequence: TGTGCCAGCAGCTTGGAGCCCTACCAAGAGACCCAGTACTTC. Together with reference TRBV5-5 and TRBJ2-5, the CDR3 gives the full variable domain: DAGVTQSPTHLIKTRGQQVTLRCSPISGHKSVSWYQQVLGQGPQFIFQYYEKEERGRGNFPDRFSARQFPNYSSELNVNALLLGDSALYLCASSLEPYQETQYFGPGTRLLVL.